The 9 T cell receptor beta chains given below trace back to one sample, sequenced in a study of PD-L1 blockade in urothelial cancer. Described time point: peripheral blood 6 weeks after treatment start. TCRdb's table, derived via immunoSEQ multiplex PCR, lists solely in-frame clones and lacks some. The data contain some 31,000 clones, around 84% of them seen just once; the ten biggest clones take up roughly 3%. Source: PBMCs, taken around atezolizumab (anti-PD-L1) treatment. These receptors originate from a man in his 70s with urothelial cancer.

The rearrangement uses TRBV21-1 and TRBJ2-7; the D call in the table, TRBD2, was not verified against the DNA. TRBV21-1 counts as a pseudogene. The CDR3 has 14 residues. Here the CDR3 reads CASSKPLEFNEQYF. CDR3 in DNA: TGTGCCAGCAGCAAGCCTCTAGAATTCAACGAGCAGTACTTC.

The chain carries TRBV5-1 and TRBJ2-2, with D tentatively TRBD1 (6 bases). The CDR3 totals 15 residues. With 5 bases removed from V and 2 bases from J, the gap between germline ends came to 13 bases. Germline lookup yields CDR1 SGHRS and CDR2 YFSETQ. CDR3 DNA: TGCGCCAGCAGTACAGCAGGGGCCAACACCGGGGAGCTGTTTTTT. Protein product: CASSTAGANTGELFF.

V gene TRBV6-1 combines with J gene TRBJ2-1; 10 bases map to TRBD2. The CDR3 has 15 residues. V gave up 8 bases and J gave up 7 bases; unmatched junction bases: 11. Germline-derived CDR1 and CDR2 are MNHNS and SASEGT. The CDR3 loop reads CASVRLAGVRNEQFF. The CDR3 DNA reads as TGTGCCAGCGTGAGGCTAGCGGGAGTCAGGAATGAGCAGTTCTTC.

This rearrangement joins TRBV18 to TRBJ2-2; 8 bases match TRBD1. CDR1 is KGHSH and CDR2 is LQKENI in the germline V gene. Unmatched junction bases numbered 9, after V lost 2 bases and J lost 4 bases. The CDR3 covers 17 residues. CDR3 nucleotides: TGTGCCAGCTCACCAATCTTGAGGCAGGGGGCCACCGGGGAGCTGTTTTTT. This gives the protein CASSPILRQGATGELFF.

The chain links TRBV5-5 to TRBJ2-3, with 9 bases matching TRBD2. Germline assignment: CDR1 SGHKS and CDR2 YYEKEE (reference sequence). V dropped 2 bases and J dropped 0; count of bases not matched to a gene: 13. The CDR3 consists of 19 residues. The CDR3 protein is CASSFVPLSSGVSTDTQYF. In DNA form, the CDR3 reads TGTGCCAGCAGCTTTGTCCCCCTCTCTAGCGGGGTTAGCACAGATACGCAGTATTTT.

The genes are TRBV5-1 and TRBJ1-2; 7 positions match TRBD1. The J segment lost 3 bases and the V segment lost 4 bases, leaving 12 bases of the junction unmatched. The CDR3 consists of 16 residues. Germline V gene lookup returns CDR1 SGHRS and CDR2 YFSETQ. The CDR3 sequence is CASSPIFGQGDYGYTF. CDR3 DNA sequence: TGCGCCAGCAGCCCGATTTTTGGGCAGGGGGACTATGGCTACACCTTC.

The chain joins TRBV19 to TRBJ1-2; D unclear. The CDR3 is 16 residues long. Germline V CDR1 and CDR2: LNHDA, SQIVND (reference sequence). Trimming pared 5 bases from V and 2 bases from J, leaving 18 bases between. CDR3 in amino acids: CASSRVVEYVNYGYTF. The CDR3 DNA follows: TGTGCCAGTAGTCGGGTTGTGGAGTATGTAAACTATGGCTACACCTTC.

This chain uses TRBV19 with TRBJ2-7; D is unresolved. The CDR3 totals 15 residues. V lost 3 bases and J 0 bases, leaving 12 bases between the germline ends. Germline CDR1 LNHDA, CDR2 SQIVND (reference sequence). CDR3 sequence (DNA): TGTGCCAGTAGTATCGACGGAAGCGTCTCCTACGAGCAGTACTTC. This encodes CASSIDGSVSYEQYF.

The rearrangement joins TRBV30 to TRBJ1-1; the D is unclear. CDR3 length: 12 amino acids. Germline V gene lookup returns CDR1 GTSNPN and CDR2 SVGIG (reference sequence). V was trimmed by 5 bases and J by 0 bases, leaving 7 bases between them. DNA for the CDR3: TGTGCCTGGGCCAGATTGAACACTGAAGCTTTCTTT. Translated: CAWARLNTEAFF. The whole variable domain, filled in from reference TRBV30 and TRBJ1-1, reads SQTIHQWPATLVQPVGSPLSLECTVEGTSNPNLYWYRQAAGRGLQLLFYSVGIGQISSEVPQNLSASRPQDRQFILSSKKLLLSDSGFYLCAWARLNTEAFFGQGTRLTVV.